The sequence of this T cell receptor beta chain was determined in a study of T-cell reconstitution after alpha-beta-depleted transplantation in children. Germline lookup yields CDR1 MDHEN and CDR2 SYDVKM. V lost 2 bases to trimming and J lost 3 bases, with 4 bases between them. The CDR3 runs 12 residues. This clonotype was recorded at least ten times. Its antigen is still unknown. Broader study findings: Newly made T cells mostly supplied T-cell counts and diversity one year after transplant. At around two months after transplant, the alpha-beta T cells were reportedly derived from several hundred expanded clones that came from non-depleted graft cells.

Preparing the TCRbeta library involved the use of unique molecular identifiers. TCRdb re-derived calls from the PCR reads in MiXCR, one entry per CDR3 protein. Here the sample spans over 45,000 distinct CDR3 sequences, about 5.7% being singletons. This TCR came from a female patient between 2 and 15 years old who had a stem cell transplant for aplastic anemia, so the T cells may come from the graft donor. The chain joins TRBV28 to TRBJ1-2; D ambiguous. The material sequenced was PBMCs, mostly from graft donor cells, taken 60 days after TCRalphabeta/CD19-depleted stem cell transplant. CDR3 in amino acids: CASSLGDYGYTF. CDR3 bases: TGTGCCAGCAGTTTAGGGGACTATGGCTACACCTTC.